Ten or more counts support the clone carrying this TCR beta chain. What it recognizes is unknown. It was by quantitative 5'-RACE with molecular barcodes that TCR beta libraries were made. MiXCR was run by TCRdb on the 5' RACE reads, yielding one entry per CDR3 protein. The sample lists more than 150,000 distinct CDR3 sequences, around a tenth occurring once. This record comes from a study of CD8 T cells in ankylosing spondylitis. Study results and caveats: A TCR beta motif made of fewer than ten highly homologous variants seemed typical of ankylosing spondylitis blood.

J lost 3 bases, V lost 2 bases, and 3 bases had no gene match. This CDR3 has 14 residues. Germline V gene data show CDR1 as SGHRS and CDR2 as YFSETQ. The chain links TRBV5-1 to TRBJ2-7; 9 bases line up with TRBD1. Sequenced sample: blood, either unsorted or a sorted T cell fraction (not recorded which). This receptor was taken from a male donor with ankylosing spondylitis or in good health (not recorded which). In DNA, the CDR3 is TGCGCCAGCAGCTTTGGACAGGGGATCTACGAGCAGTACTTC. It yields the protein CASSFGQGIYEQYF.